Listed below are T cell receptor beta chains from one sample, sequenced in a study of technical replicates of blood from a few donors. Profiling relied on immunoSEQ multiplex PCR, and the TCRdb table lists in-frame clones only, not all of them. The sample has approximately 81,000 clones, 90% to 96% seen once; the top ten hold roughly 0.4%. The sequencing input was T cells isolated from PBMCs. These receptors originate from a human donor in good health. Both conserved end residues are part of each CDR3. D genes are given only for firm matches. Some rows have no size entry. The others give once, few or many, or a class for an expanded clone.

v_gene	d_gene	abundance	j_gene	CDR3aa	CDR3nt
TRBV5-5	NA	NA	TRBJ1-1	CASTHVRGNTEAFF	TGTGCCAGCACTCACGTCAGGGGGAACACTGAAGCTTTCTTT
TRBV25-1	TRBD2	NA	TRBJ2-1	CASSESMTSGSIYEQFF	TGTGCCAGCAGTGAATCAATGACTAGCGGGAGCATATATGAGCAGTTCTTC
TRBV19	TRBD2	NA	TRBJ2-2	CASSPGLGTSGRVAGELFF	TGTGCCAGTAGTCCGGGACTTGGGACTAGCGGGAGAGTTGCCGGGGAGCTGTTTTTT
TRBV2	NA	NA	TRBJ1-1	CASVEQVEAFF	TGTGCCAGCGTGGAACAGGTTGAAGCTTTCTTT
TRBV5-1	NA	NA	TRBJ1-5	CASSPMGHGGQPQHF	TGCGCCAGCAGCCCTATGGGACACGGCGGTCAGCCCCAGCATTTT
TRBV2	TRBD1	once	TRBJ2-7	CAGTGTGRDSYEQYF	TGTGCCGGCACCGGGACAGGTCGGGACAGCTACGAGCAGTACTTC
TRBV11-2	NA	NA	TRBJ2-7	CASSFQRFPYEQYF	TGTGCCAGCAGCTTTCAACGGTTTCCCTACGAGCAGTACTTC
TRBV6-5	NA	few	TRBJ1-1	CASRRGNTEAFF	TGTGCCAGCAGGAGAGGGAACACTGAAGCTTTCTTT
TRBV4-1	NA	NA	TRBJ1-1	CASSQVVGYTEAFF	TGCGCCAGCAGCCAAGTTGTGGGCTACACTGAAGCTTTCTTT
TRBV29-1	TRBD2	NA	TRBJ2-1	CSAQEAGGSNEQFF	TGCAGCGCGCAAGAGGCGGGAGGTTCCAATGAGCAGTTCTTC
TRBV11-1	NA	NA	TRBJ2-2	CASSLLRGAGELFF	TGTGCCAGCAGCTTACTCAGGGGGGCCGGGGAGCTGTTTTTT
TRBV9	TRBD2	NA	TRBJ2-5	CASSDKGLAGVETQYF	TGTGCCAGCAGTGATAAGGGACTAGCGGGAGTGGAGACCCAGTACTTC
TRBV29-1	NA	NA	TRBJ2-2	CSVADTGELFF	TGCAGCGTTGCTGACACCGGGGAGCTGTTTTTT
TRBV11-3	NA	NA	TRBJ1-1	CASSSGTVMNTEAFF	TGTGCCAGCAGCTCTGGGACTGTCATGAACACTGAAGCTTTCTTT
TRBV28	NA	once	TRBJ2-7	CASSLLTVLSYEQYF	TGTGCCAGCAGCCTCCTGACAGTTCTCTCCTACGAGCAGTACTTC
TRBV19	TRBD1	once	TRBJ1-2	CASSVQGSYGYTF	TGTGCCAGTAGTGTACAGGGGAGCTATGGCTACACCTTC
TRBV6-1	TRBD1	NA	TRBJ2-3	CASSESPGQGTDTQYF	TGTGCCAGCAGTGAATCCCCGGGACAGGGAACAGATACGCAGTATTTT